The clone carrying this T cell receptor (beta chain) showed up many times. Its antigen is unknown. The V segment lost 4 bases and the J segment 6 bases; nucleotides outside the gene matches: 5. The CDR3 has 14 residues. This entry comes from a study of CD8 T cells in ankylosing spondylitis. Findings and caveats of the study: Existing reports had already noted some motif variants in reactive arthritis synovial fluid and blood.

MiXCR, run by TCRdb on the 5' RACE reads, gives a single entry per CDR3 protein. Of around 250,000 distinct CDR3 sequences in the sample, roughly 10% were seen once. The sequencing sample was made of blood, either unsorted or a sorted T cell fraction (not recorded which). The chain combines TRBV12-3 or TRBV12-4 with TRBJ2-1, with 8 positions matching TRBD1. The receptor's source is a male donor with ankylosing spondylitis or in good health (not recorded which). CDR3 sequence: CASSSGQGINEQFF. The DNA of the CDR3 is TGTGCCAGCAGTTCAGGACAGGGTATCAATGAGCAGTTCTTC.